This TCR beta chain was observed in a study of cytomegalovirus exposure and HLA in healthy donors. Although they were nominally healthy when sampled, donors likely had unrecorded immune exposures. Germline lookup yields CDR1 MNHNS and CDR2 SASEGT. V lost 6 bases and J lost 4; bases outside the gene matches: 3. The CDR3 runs 13 residues. General study results and limits: Later findings reportedly placed an Asian-associated ancestry cluster below the roughly 670-donor mean for N-insertions. Among the CMV-associated chains, three were confirmed in vitro as specific for CMV antigens.

As to this clone: The antigen is undetermined.

Researchers ran the PCR with 60 Vbeta and 13 Jbeta primers. Measured with immunoSEQ multiplex PCR; TCRdb has only the in-frame clones, and not every one. Among some 150,000 clones listed, almost 80% were seen once. Sequenced material: PBMCs. The chain carries TRBV6-1 and TRBJ2-3; 8 bases map to TRBD1. The receptor was isolated from a male donor in good health and CMV-seronegative. CDR3 protein: CASRDRDSDTQYF. The CDR3 bases are TGTGCCAGCAGGGACAGGGACTCAGATACGCAGTATTTT.